The source of this T cell receptor beta chain is a study of T cells after yellow fever vaccination. From germline, CDR1 is DFQATT and CDR2 SNEGSKA (reference sequence). V lost 3 bases and J 8 bases, leaving 17 bases between the germline ends. The CDR3 is 14 amino acids. This clonotype was counted a few times. Its antigen is unidentified. Template switching with 5'RACE generated the TCR cDNA and added a universal primer site and UMIs. TCRdb called the 5' RACE reads again in MiXCR, with one record for every CDR3 protein. Of about 300,000 distinct CDR3 sequences in the sample, roughly 7% were seen once. The study, taken as a whole, reports: Contaminants from the bulk population, in the form of abundant clonotypes, could be found in FACS-sorted repertoires. Subsequent to the booster, the majority of primary-vaccination clones reappeared (approximately 95% CD4, 85% to 90% CD8).

The chain employs TRBV20-1 and TRBJ2-1; the D gene is possibly TRBD1 (6 bases). The clonotype was recovered from a young man who received the YFV17D yellow fever vaccine. The sequencing here drew on PBMCs, taken about 49 days after the first yellow fever vaccination. CDR3 nucleotide sequence: TGCAGTGCTAGTGTAGGGGGTTTTGGTGATGAGCAGTTCTTC. It yields the protein CSASVGGFGDEQFF.